The present TCR beta chain was sequenced within a study of T cell responses to AZD1222 COVID-19 vaccine. The germline V and J ends were trimmed by 2 bases and 4 bases, with 8 bases remaining between them. CDR1 is KGHSH, CDR2 LQKENI, per germline. The CDR3 is 13 residues long. Samples with a second dose at about 4 or about 12 weeks were pooled together. Clones were sequenced by immunoSEQ multiplex PCR, and TCRdb holds only the in-frame ones, with some missing. The repertoire holds 98,000 or so clones, approximately 84% seen once, with over 12% in the top ten. This sequence originates from an adult who received the AZD1222 COVID-19 vaccine. This specimen consisted of peripheral blood, obtained 28 days after the second AZD1222 dose. The rearrangement joins TRBV18 to TRBJ1-2; no clear D gene. The DNA for the CDR3 is TGTGCCAGCTCACCAACTCGGGTCTATGGCTACACCTTC. This translates into CASSPTRVYGYTF.